The T cell receptor (beta chain) described here comes from a study of blood T cell repertoires in COVID-19. Overall study context: Material from acute and convalescent COVID-19 was sourced from the United States, Italy and Spain. Nucleic acid was either cDNA or gDNA, and it came from T cells, B-cell-depleted T cells, or PBMCs.

V was clipped by 1 base and J by 3 bases, with 13 bases between them. The CDR3 covers 16 residues. CDR1 and CDR2 (germline): SGHTA, FQGNSA. This clone has more than one count but fewer than ten. Original analysis: Reference gene primer amplification gave estimated nucleated cell counts. Data came from immunoSEQ multiplex PCR; TCRdb stores just in-frame clones and leaves some out. Clone size and the V and J calls come from that table; the DNA yielded D and trimming. The sample contains 85,000 to 130,000 clones, about 80% of which appear only once. Specimen: peripheral blood. This rearrangement joins TRBV7-2 to TRBJ2-1; perhaps TRBD2 as D (5 bases). The sequence was collected from an elderly woman with active or convalescent COVID-19. The CDR3: CASSLDGTRYYNEQFF. The DNA of the CDR3 is TGTGCCAGCAGCTTAGACGGAACTAGGTACTACAATGAGCAGTTCTTC. The variable domain in full, with the rest retrieved from reference TRBV7-2 and TRBJ2-1, is GAGVSQSPSNKVTEKGKDVELRCDPISGHTALYWYRQSLGQGLEFLIYFQGNSAPDKSGLPSDRFSAERTGGSVSTLTIQRTQQEDSAVYLCASSLDGTRYYNEQFFGPGTRLTVL.